The entry that follows covers one T cell receptor (beta chain) sequence. The germline gives CDR1 MNHNS, CDR2 SASEGT. The CDR3 is 14 amino acids. The V end was cut by 7 bases, the J end by 2 bases, with 15 bases between. This entry belongs to a study of technical replicates of blood from a few donors. Using immunoSEQ multiplex PCR, the repertoire was profiled, and TCRdb retains in-frame clones only, with some absent. The data show about 13,000 clones, roughly 94% seen once. Specimen: PBMCs. This TCR was sampled from a human donor in good health. V and J are TRBV6-1 and TRBJ2-7; D possibly corresponds to TRBD1 (6 bases). CDR3 in amino acids: CASITLQGTYEQYF. The CDR3 nucleotides read TGTGCCAGCATTACTCTACAGGGAACCTACGAGCAGTACTTC.